Each of the 10 T cell receptor beta chains below was sequenced from the same sample in a study of blood T cell repertoires in COVID-19. Sequencing was performed with immunoSEQ multiplex PCR; in TCRdb, only in-frame clones are kept and a portion is missing. Seen here are under 150,000 clones, about four fifths observed once, and the top ten hold about 8.5%. The sample comprised peripheral blood. The receptors were gathered from a woman in her 40s with acute or convalescent COVID-19.

The chain carries TRBV6-6 and TRBJ2-7, with D maybe TRBD1 (6 bases). V lost 7 bases to trimming and J lost 0 bases, with 13 bases between them. The CDR3 is 14 amino acids. The germline CDR1 and CDR2 sequences are MNHNY and SVGAGI (reference sequence). The CDR3 nucleotides are TGTGCCAGCATCCGACAGGCCTTCTCCTACGAGCAGTACTTC. Its translation is CASIRQAFSYEQYF.

The chain uses TRBV9 and TRBJ1-6; 11 bases are shared with TRBD1. The CDR3 length is 15 residues. V was pared by 7 bases and J by 9 bases, with 9 bases of the junction left unmatched. Germline-derived CDR1 and CDR2 are SGDLS and YYNGEE. This CDR3 is CASGDGTGGRSPLHF. The CDR3 coding sequence is TGTGCCAGCGGAGATGGGACAGGGGGGCGTTCACCCCTCCACTTT.

The rearrangement joins TRBV3-1 (or the pseudogene TRBV3-2) to TRBJ1-2, with TRBD1 matching 8 bases. CDR1 is LGHDT and CDR2 is YNNKEL in the germline V gene (reference sequence). The CDR3 runs to 14 residues. Trimming at V came to 2 bases and at J to 2 bases, leaving 1 base not matched to a gene. This CDR3 reads CASSQQGANYGYTF. The CDR3 bases are TGTGCCAGCAGCCAACAGGGGGCAAACTATGGCTACACCTTC.

The chain links TRBV25-1 to TRBJ1-4; TRBD1 agrees at 7 bases. This CDR3 spans 15 amino acids. J lost 8 bases, V lost 5 bases, and 11 bases had no gene match. Germline CDR1 is MGHDK and CDR2 is SYGVNS. CDR3 nucleotide sequence: TGTGCCAGCAGTTCTACGGGACAGCTCTCCGAAAAACTGTTTTTT. Translating it yields CASSSTGQLSEKLFF. The complete variable domain, with remaining parts taken from reference TRBV25-1 and TRBJ1-4, reads EADIYQTPRYLVIGTGKKITLECSQTMGHDKMYWYQQDPGMELHLIHYSYGVNSTEKGDLSSESTVSRIRTEHFPLTLESARPSHTSQYLCASSSTGQLSEKLFFGSGTQLSVL.

In regard to this clone: A junction boundary mismatches the germline segment, possibly from a read error. The chain employs TRBV15 and TRBJ1-3; TRBD1 aligns across 8 bases. Looked up from germline, CDR1 is LNHNV and CDR2 is YYDKDF (reference sequence). CDR3 length: 15 residues. The CDR3 sequence is CATSGDRGPGNTIYF. The DNA for the CDR3 is TGTGCCACCAGCGGAGACAGGGGTCCTGGAAACACCATATATTTT.

The J gene is TRBJ2-7, the V gene TRBV7-2; 9 nucleotides align to TRBD1. With 2 bases clipped from V and 2 bases from J, the junction kept 4 bases outside the gene matches. The CDR3 is made up of 15 amino acids. From germline, CDR1 is SGHTA and CDR2 FQGNSA. The CDR3 loop is CASSLTGTGPYEQYF. CDR3 nucleotide sequence: TGTGCCAGCAGCTTAACCGGGACAGGGCCCTACGAGCAGTACTTC.

The rearrangement uses TRBV2 and TRBJ1-2; D uncertain. The CDR3 length is 15 residues. The V end lost 4 bases, the J end lost 4 bases, and 16 bases lay between the germline ends. In germline, CDR1 is SNHLY, CDR2 FYNNEI. CDR3: CASSVIGSLSYGYTF. The CDR3, as DNA: TGTGCCAGCAGTGTTATAGGGAGCCTCTCCTATGGCTACACCTTC. Using reference TRBV2 and TRBJ1-2 for the parts outside the CDR3, the full variable domain is EPEVTQTPSHQVTQMGQEVILRCVPISNHLYFYWYRQILGQKVEFLVSFYNNEISEKSEIFDDQFSVERPDGSNFTLKIRSTKLEDSAMYFCASSVIGSLSYGYTFGSGTRLTVV.

The J gene is TRBJ2-3, the V gene TRBV6-5; TRBD2 agrees at 10 bases. J gave up 7 bases and V 7 bases, and 5 bases lay outside the gene matches. Looked up from germline, CDR1 is MNHEY and CDR2 is SVGAGI. This CDR3 contains 13 residues. Written as DNA, the CDR3 is TGTGCCAGCAAATTAGCGGGAGGAAATACGCAGTATTTT. Encoded protein: CASKLAGGNTQYF.

The chain is built from TRBV5-6 and TRBJ2-1, with TRBD1 matching 8 bases. V lost 3 bases and J lost 7; bases outside the gene matches: 6. Germline CDR1 reads SGHDT; CDR2 reads YYEEEE. This CDR3 comprises 14 residues. The CDR3 loop is CASSWTGHWNEQFF. CDR3 DNA: TGTGCCAGCAGCTGGACAGGGCATTGGAATGAGCAGTTCTTC.

The J gene is TRBJ2-2, the V gene TRBV7-9; D may be TRBD1 (6 bases). CDR3 length: 15 residues. Germline lookup yields CDR1 SEHNR and CDR2 FQNEAQ (reference sequence). Deletions cut 4 bases from V and 4 bases from J, with 13 bases between. The CDR3 is CASSSHRAATGELFF. The CDR3 DNA sequence: TGTGCCAGCAGCTCCCACAGGGCCGCCACCGGGGAGCTGTTTTTT.